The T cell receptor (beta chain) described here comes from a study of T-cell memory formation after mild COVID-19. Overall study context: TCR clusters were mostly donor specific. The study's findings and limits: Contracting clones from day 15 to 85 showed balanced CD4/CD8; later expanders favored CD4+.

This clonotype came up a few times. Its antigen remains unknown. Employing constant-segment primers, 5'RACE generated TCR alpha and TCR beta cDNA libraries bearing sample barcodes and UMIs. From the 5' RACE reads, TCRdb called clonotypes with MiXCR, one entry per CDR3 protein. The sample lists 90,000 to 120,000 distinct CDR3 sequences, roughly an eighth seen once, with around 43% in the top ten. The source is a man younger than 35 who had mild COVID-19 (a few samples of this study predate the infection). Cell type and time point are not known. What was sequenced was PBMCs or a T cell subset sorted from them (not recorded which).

DNA for the CDR3: TGTGCCAGCAGCTTAGTTGTCCTGGCCGGGGGGTCGAACACTGAAGCTTTCTTT. Encoded protein: CASSLVVLAGGSNTEAFF. V usage is TRBV7-2 and J usage is TRBJ1-1; D possibly corresponds to TRBD1 (5 bases). V shed 1 base and J shed 1 base, with 19 bases lying between them. Germline V lookup: CDR1 SGHTA, CDR2 FQGNSA. This CDR3 has 18 amino acids.